This T cell receptor beta chain was documented in a study of CD8+ T cells in alopecia areata. Overall study context: Percent of scalp involved defined treated patients' severity scores.

Germline-derived CDR1 and CDR2 are MNHNS and SASEGT. After removal of 8 bases from V and 0 bases from J, the junction contained 9 bases not matched to a gene. The CDR3 loop spans 15 amino acids. This sample's treatment: oral pan-JAK inhibitor, 5-10 mg twice daily. In regard to this clone: Its cognate antigen is unknown.

General study points: Sequencing of scalp samples also captures resident alphabeta T cells of normal skin. Numerous expanded lesional clones remained in scalp and blood during tofacitinib.

Extraction and reverse transcription of RNA yielded cDNA as the sequencing template. Method: immunoSEQ multiplex PCR; TCRdb's copy keeps in-frame clones and lacks some. The profile shows approximately 150,000 clones, approximately 60% of them singletons. This sequence joins TRBV6-1 and TRBJ2-7, with 8 bases matching TRBD1. This receptor was obtained from a human donor with alopecia areata. The specimen comprised CD4+ T cells sorted from blood, sampled at week 24, from a patient treated with tofacitinib. The CDR3 DNA reads TGTGCCAGCCAGCCTCCGGACAGGGTCTCCTACGAGCAGTACTTC. Protein sequence: CASQPPDRVSYEQYF.